One and the same sample provided the 11 T cell receptor beta chains below, sequenced in a study of blood T cell repertoires in COVID-19. Using immunoSEQ multiplex PCR, the repertoire was profiled, and TCRdb retains in-frame clones only, with some absent. The sample lists about 150,000 clones, approximately 90% occurring once. The sequencing input was peripheral blood. The receptors were sampled from a man in his forties or fifties with acute or convalescent COVID-19.

The genes are TRBV2 and TRBJ2-2; D unclear. The CDR3 sequence is 15 residues long. The germline V gene encodes CDR1 SNHLY and CDR2 FYNNEI. V shed 4 bases and J shed 6 bases, with 15 bases lying between them. The CDR3 reads CASSVQVPPAGELFF. CDR3 DNA sequence: TGTGCCAGCAGTGTCCAGGTCCCACCCGCCGGGGAGCTGTTTTTT.

The chain is built from TRBV11-2 and TRBJ2-1; 9 nucleotides match TRBD2. The ends lost 1 base at V and 2 bases at J; junction bases unmatched: 6. Germline V gives CDR1 SGHAT, CDR2 FQNNGV. CDR3 length: 17 amino acids. The DNA for the CDR3 is TGTGCCAGCAGCTTAGTGGCTAGCGGGAAGACCTACAATGAGCAGTTCTTC. This gives the protein CASSLVASGKTYNEQFF.

The J gene is TRBJ1-2, the V gene TRBV29-1; D gene unclear. V dropped 1 base and J dropped 8 bases, with 17 bases sitting between them. Germline CDR1 SQVTM, CDR2 ANQGSEA. The length of the CDR3 is 14 residues. In nucleotides, the CDR3 is TGCAGCGTTGAAGTCTCCTTATATCCCCCCGGCTACACCTTC. Translating it yields CSVEVSLYPPGYTF.

On this clone itself: At one end, the junction sequence differs from germline, possibly due to a read error. This rearrangement joins TRBV18 to TRBJ1-1; possible D gene TRBD1, 5 bases. Looked up from germline, CDR1 is KGHSH and CDR2 is LQKENI. The CDR3 consists of 14 residues. In DNA, the CDR3 is TGTACCAGCTCACCACCTTCAGGGTTCACTGAAGCTTTCTTT. The encoded protein is CTSSPPSGFTEAFF.

The CDR3 region has the DNA TGTGCCAGCAGCGTAGCTCGCGCGGGGGGGCTTCAAGACACCGGGGAGCTGTTTTTT. Its translation is CASSVARAGGLQDTGELFF. This sequence joins TRBV9 and TRBJ2-2; the match to TRBD2 covers 9 bases. V lost 0 bases to trimming and J lost 3 bases; unmatched junction nucleotides: 12. The CDR3 loop spans 19 amino acids. Germline V lookup: CDR1 SGDLS, CDR2 YYNGEE.

The genes are TRBV11-1 and TRBJ2-5, with D uncertain. V shed 1 base and J shed 5 bases, with 5 bases lying between them. The germline V gene has CDR1 SGHAT and CDR2 FQDESV (reference sequence). The CDR3 sequence is 12 residues long. The CDR3 loop reads CASSLVLETQYF. In DNA, the CDR3 is TGTGCCAGCAGCTTAGTCTTGGAGACCCAGTACTTC. The whole variable domain, remainder taken from reference TRBV11-1 and TRBJ2-5, is EAEVAQSPRYKITEKSQAVAFWCDPISGHATLYWYRQILGQGPELLVQFQDESVVDDSQLPKDRFSAERLKGVDSTLKIQPAELGDSAMYLCASSLVLETQYFGPGTRLLVL.

The gene calls are TRBV6-5 and TRBJ1-1; D call uncertain. The CDR3 sequence is 15 residues long. Trimming removed 7 bases from V and 5 bases from J, with 20 bases in between. Looked up from germline, CDR1 is MNHEY and CDR2 is SVGAGI. CDR3 amino acids: CASTSTFPQSTEAFF. The CDR3 DNA sequence: TGTGCCAGCACCTCGACATTCCCACAGTCTACTGAAGCTTTCTTT.

The rearrangement uses TRBV27 and TRBJ2-7, with 8 bases matching TRBD2. The length of the CDR3 is 14 residues. CDR1 is MNHEY and CDR2 is SMNVEV in the germline V gene (reference sequence). J was trimmed by 2 bases and V by 6 bases; bases with no gene match: 6. The chain's CDR3 is CASSPGTRPYEQYF. CDR3 nucleotides: TGTGCCAGCAGCCCCGGGACTAGGCCCTACGAGCAGTACTTC.

The chain joins TRBV24-1 to TRBJ2-3, with 13 nucleotides matching TRBD2. The CDR3 extends over 14 amino acids. V dropped 4 bases and J dropped 12; count of bases not matched to a gene: 6. In germline, CDR1 is KGHDR, CDR2 SFDVKD. Written as DNA, the CDR3 is TGTGCCACCAGTGACCAGACTAGCGGGAGGTCCCAGTATTTT. This gives the protein CATSDQTSGRSQYF.

The chain employs TRBV19 and TRBJ1-1, with D perhaps matching TRBD1 (5 bases). The CDR3 contains 14 residues. V lost 5 bases to trimming and J lost 3 bases, with 13 bases between them. Germline V gene lookup returns CDR1 LNHDA and CDR2 SQIVND (reference sequence). CDR3 DNA: TGTGCCAGTAGTTTGGGGCAGTTGGACACTGAAGCTTTCTTT. This codes for CASSLGQLDTEAFF.

CDR3 in DNA: TGTGCCAGCAGCCACCGAGGGACTAGCGGTTCCTACGAGCAGTACTTC. Translating it yields CASSHRGTSGSYEQYF. The chain recombines TRBV4-2 with TRBJ2-7; 11 bases match TRBD2. The V segment lost 3 bases and the J segment 1 base; nucleotides outside the gene matches: 5. Germline lookup yields CDR1 LGHNA and CDR2 YNFKEQ. There are 16 residues in the CDR3.